Detailed here is one TCR beta chain. It may be a read error: a sequence one base away is much more abundant. The sample contains more than one DNA sequence encoding this CDR3. This entry is derived from a study of radiation and T cells in renal cell carcinoma. On the study more broadly: Nephrectomy followed 15 Gy stereotactic body radiation by 4 weeks.

The time point was: blood 2 weeks post-SBRT. Documented treatment: 15 Gy SBRT to primary tumor, nephrectomy 4 weeks later. Method: immunoSEQ multiplex PCR; TCRdb's copy keeps in-frame clones and lacks some. The sample records about 130,000 clones, approximately 85% being singletons. CDR3 size: 14 residues. CDR1 MNHEY and CDR2 SVGAGI come from the germline V gene. V was clipped by 5 bases and J by 0 bases, with 8 bases between them. Sequencing was performed on blood, taken from a patient whose treatment included radiotherapy and nephrectomy. This clonotype originated in a man in his fifties or sixties with renal cell carcinoma. This chain uses TRBV6-5 with TRBJ1-3; D unresolved. The CDR3 is CASSLLSSGNTIYF. The DNA of the CDR3 is TGTGCCAGCAGTCTACTGAGCTCTGGAAACACCATATATTTT.